The rows below give T cell receptor beta chains drawn from one sample of a study of OX40 agonist ivuxolimab in advanced cancers. The assay was immunoSEQ multiplex PCR, and TCRdb's table has in-frame clones only and misses some. In the table there are about 17,000 clones, about 73% of which are singletons. The sample in question was CD4+ or CD8+ T cells sorted from blood, obtained in a trial of the OX40 agonist ivuxolimab. These receptors were taken from an adult with an advanced solid tumor such as melanoma, head and neck, liver or kidney cancer. Both conserved end residues are part of each CDR3. Each record gives: CDR3 length, V gene, J gene, clone size, D gene, CDR3 DNA, CDR3 protein. The D gene is left open where the match is weak. Not every row has a clone size; where given, it reads once, few, many or a size class.

length: 14; V: TRBV30; J: TRBJ1-2; size: medium-sized; D: TRBD1; DNA: TGTGCCTGGAGTACGGACAGGGGGCTCTATGGCTACACCTTC; CDR3: CAWSTDRGLYGYTF
length: 14; V: TRBV5-4; J: TRBJ2-7; size: once; D: -; DNA: TGTGCCAGCAGCCAAAATCAGGGCTCCTACGAGCAGTACTTC; CDR3: CASSQNQGSYEQYF
length: 13; V: TRBV19; J: TRBJ2-7; size: -; D: TRBD1; DNA: TGTGCCAGTAGTTCGGGACAGATCTACGAGCAGTACTTC; CDR3: CASSSGQIYEQYF
length: 11; V: TRBV7-6; J: TRBJ1-4; size: -; D: -; DNA: TGTGCCAGCAGCTGGGGGGAAAAACTGTTTTTT; CDR3: CASSWGEKLFF
length: 13; V: TRBV5-5; J: TRBJ2-7; size: -; D: -; DNA: TGTGCCAGCAGCTTGGGGGGGGCACCCGAGCAGTACTTC; CDR3: CASSLGGAPEQYF
length: 13; V: TRBV14; J: TRBJ2-3; size: few; D: -; DNA: TGTGCCAGCAGCCTTTTTTTTACAGATACGCAGTATTTT; CDR3: CASSLFFTDTQYF
length: 15; V: TRBV6-4; J: TRBJ2-1; size: few; D: TRBD2; DNA: TGTGCCAGCAGTACCAAAGCGGGAGGGCCGGATGAGCAGTTCTTC; CDR3: CASSTKAGGPDEQFF
length: 15; V: TRBV6-5; J: TRBJ2-6; size: -; D: -; DNA: TGTGCCAGCAGTCCGGCAACCTCTGGGGCCAACGTCCTGACTTTC; CDR3: CASSPATSGANVLTF
length: 14; V: TRBV6-6; J: TRBJ1-5; size: -; D: -; DNA: TGTGCCAGCGGTTCGCATCCCACCAATCAGCCCCAGCATTTT; CDR3: CASGSHPTNQPQHF
length: 18; V: TRBV11-3; J: TRBJ2-7; size: few; D: TRBD2; DNA: TGTGCCAGCAGCTTAGCTGGGGATGGGTCTAGCGGGAGAGTCGAGCAGTACTTC; CDR3: CASSLAGDGSSGRVEQYF
length: 15; V: TRBV14; J: TRBJ1-4; size: -; D: TRBD1; DNA: TGTGCCAGCAGCCAAGTCGGGACAGGAGGACAATTGCTGTTTTTT; CDR3: CASSQVGTGGQLLFF
length: 13; V: TRBV29-1; J: TRBJ2-5; size: medium-sized; D: TRBD2; DNA: TGCAGCCAGGGCGGGGGGTTAGGAGAGACCCAGTACTTC; CDR3: CSQGGGLGETQYF
length: 12; V: TRBV7-9; J: TRBJ2-3; size: -; D: -; DNA: TGTGCCAGCAGCTTAGGGGCGGGATATTGGTATTTT; CDR3: CASSLGAGYWYF
length: 16; V: TRBV19; J: TRBJ2-7; size: -; D: TRBD2; DNA: TGTGCCAGTAGTATGGGTCTAGCGGGAGGCTTCTACGAGCAGTACTTC; CDR3: CASSMGLAGGFYEQYF
length: 13; V: TRBV11-2; J: TRBJ1-1; size: few; D: -; DNA: TGTGCCAGCAGCTTCGGCAGGGTCGCTGAAGCTTTCTTT; CDR3: CASSFGRVAEAFF
length: 15; V: TRBV7-2; J: TRBJ2-7; size: few; D: -; DNA: TGTGCCAGCACCGAAAGGCAGGCTGCTTCCTACGAGCAGTACTTC; CDR3: CASTERQAASYEQYF
length: 11; V: TRBV27; J: TRBJ1-4; size: -; D: -; DNA: TGTGCCAGCAGGGTTAATGAAAAACTGTTTTTT; CDR3: CASRVNEKLFF